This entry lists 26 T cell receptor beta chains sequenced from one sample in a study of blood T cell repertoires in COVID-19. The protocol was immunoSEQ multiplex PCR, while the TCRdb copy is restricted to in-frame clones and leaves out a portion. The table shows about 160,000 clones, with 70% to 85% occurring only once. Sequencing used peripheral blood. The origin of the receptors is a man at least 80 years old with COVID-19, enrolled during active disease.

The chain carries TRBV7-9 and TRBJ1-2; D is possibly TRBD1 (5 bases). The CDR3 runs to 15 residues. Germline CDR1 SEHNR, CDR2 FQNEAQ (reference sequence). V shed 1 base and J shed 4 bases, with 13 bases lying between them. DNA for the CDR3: TGTGCCAGCAGCTTAGTAGGGGCAGACGGCTATGGCTACACCTTC. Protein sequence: CASSLVGADGYGYTF.

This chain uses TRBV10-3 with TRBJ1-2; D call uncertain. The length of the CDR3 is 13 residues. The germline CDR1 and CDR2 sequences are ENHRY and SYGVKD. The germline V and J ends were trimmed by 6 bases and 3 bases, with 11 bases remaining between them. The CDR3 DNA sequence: TGTGCCATCAGCGTCAGTACCGACTATGGCTACACCTTC. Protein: CAISVSTDYGYTF.

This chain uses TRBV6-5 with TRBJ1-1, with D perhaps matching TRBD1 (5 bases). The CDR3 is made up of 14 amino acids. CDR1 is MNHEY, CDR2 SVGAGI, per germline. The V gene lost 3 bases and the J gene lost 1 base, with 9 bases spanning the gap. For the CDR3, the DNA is TGTGCCAGCAGTTATAGGGGCCCGAACACTGAAGCTTTCTTT. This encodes CASSYRGPNTEAFF.

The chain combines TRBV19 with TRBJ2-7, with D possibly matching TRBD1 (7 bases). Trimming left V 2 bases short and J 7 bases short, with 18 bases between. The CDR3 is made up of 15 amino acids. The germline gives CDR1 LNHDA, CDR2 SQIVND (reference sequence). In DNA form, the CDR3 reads TGTGCCAGTAGTATAAAAGGAGGGGGCCCTACGGAGCAGTACTTC. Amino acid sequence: CASSIKGGGPTEQYF.

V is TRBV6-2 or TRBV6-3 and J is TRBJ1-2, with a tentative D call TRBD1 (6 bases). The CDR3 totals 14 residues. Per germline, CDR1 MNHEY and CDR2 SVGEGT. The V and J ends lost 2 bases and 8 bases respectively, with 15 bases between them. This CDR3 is CASSYQGRGLGYTF. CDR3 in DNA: TGTGCCAGCAGTTACCAGGGGAGGGGCCTCGGCTACACCTTC.

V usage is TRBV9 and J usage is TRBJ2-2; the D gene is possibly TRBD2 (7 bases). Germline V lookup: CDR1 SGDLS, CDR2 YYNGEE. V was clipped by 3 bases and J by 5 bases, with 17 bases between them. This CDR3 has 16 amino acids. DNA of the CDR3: TGTGCCAGCAGCGACCTCCCGAGGGGGGGGACCGGGGAGCTGTTTTTT. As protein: CASSDLPRGGTGELFF.

As DNA, the CDR3 is TGTGCCAGCAGCTTGGCGACAGGCGAATATGGCTACACCTTC. Amino acids: CASSLATGEYGYTF. V usage is TRBV5-5 and J usage is TRBJ1-2; a possible D gene is TRBD1 (6 bases). CDR1 and CDR2 (germline): SGHKS, YYEKEE (reference sequence). V was pared by 0 bases and J by 5 bases, with 11 bases between. The length of the CDR3 is 14 residues. The full variable domain, completed using reference TRBV5-5 and TRBJ1-2, is DAGVTQSPTHLIKTRGQQVTLRCSPISGHKSVSWYQQVLGQGPQFIFQYYEKEERGRGNFPDRFSARQFPNYSSELNVNALLLGDSALYLCASSLATGEYGYTFGSGTRLTVV.

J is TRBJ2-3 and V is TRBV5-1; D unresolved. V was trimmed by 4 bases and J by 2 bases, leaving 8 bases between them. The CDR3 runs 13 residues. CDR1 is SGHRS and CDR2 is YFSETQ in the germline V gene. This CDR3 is CASSQVPTDTQYF. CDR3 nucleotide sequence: TGCGCCAGCAGCCAGGTACCCACAGATACGCAGTATTTT.

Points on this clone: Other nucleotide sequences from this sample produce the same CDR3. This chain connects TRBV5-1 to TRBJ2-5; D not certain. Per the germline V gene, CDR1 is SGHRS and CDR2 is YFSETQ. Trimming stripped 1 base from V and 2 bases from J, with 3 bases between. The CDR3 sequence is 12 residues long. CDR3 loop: CASSLLQETQYF. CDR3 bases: TGCGCCAGCAGCTTGTTACAAGAGACCCAGTACTTC. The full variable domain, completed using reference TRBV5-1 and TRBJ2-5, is KAGVTQTPRYLIKTRGQQVTLSCSPISGHRSVSWYQQTPGQGLQFLFEYFSETQRNKGNFPGRFSGRQFSNSRSEMNVSTLELGDSALYLCASSLLQETQYFGPGTRLLVL.

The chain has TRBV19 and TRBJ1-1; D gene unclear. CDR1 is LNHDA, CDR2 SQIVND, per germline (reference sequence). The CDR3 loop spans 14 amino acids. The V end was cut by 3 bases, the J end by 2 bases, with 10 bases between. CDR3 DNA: TGTGCCAGTAGTATTTGGCCCCGTAACACTGAAGCTTTCTTT. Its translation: CASSIWPRNTEAFF.

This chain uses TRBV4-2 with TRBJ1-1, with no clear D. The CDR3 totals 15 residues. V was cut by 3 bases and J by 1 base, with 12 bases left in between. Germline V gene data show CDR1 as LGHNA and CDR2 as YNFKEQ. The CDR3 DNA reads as TGTGCCAGCAGCCATCCGAGCGTGAAGAACACTGAAGCTTTCTTT. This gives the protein CASSHPSVKNTEAFF.

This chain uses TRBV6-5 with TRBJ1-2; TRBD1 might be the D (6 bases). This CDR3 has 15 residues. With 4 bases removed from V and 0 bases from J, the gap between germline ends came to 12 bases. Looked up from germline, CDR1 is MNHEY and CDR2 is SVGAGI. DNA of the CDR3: TGTGCCAGCAGTTCCGGGGGGCGAGCTAACTATGGCTACACCTTC. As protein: CASSSGGRANYGYTF.

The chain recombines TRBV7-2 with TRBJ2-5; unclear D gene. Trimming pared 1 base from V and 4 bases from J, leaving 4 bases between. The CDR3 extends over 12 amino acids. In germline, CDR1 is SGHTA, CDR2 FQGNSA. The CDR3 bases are TGTGCCAGCAGCTTAGTCCTAGAGACCCAGTACTTC. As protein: CASSLVLETQYF.

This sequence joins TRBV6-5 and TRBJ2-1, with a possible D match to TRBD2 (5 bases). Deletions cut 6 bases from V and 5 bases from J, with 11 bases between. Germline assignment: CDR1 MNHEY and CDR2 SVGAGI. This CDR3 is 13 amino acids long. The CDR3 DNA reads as TGTGCCAGCAGCGGACTGATGAACAATGAGCAGTTCTTC. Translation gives CASSGLMNNEQFF.

CDR3 in amino acids: CASSYSWGANEKLFF. CDR3 DNA sequence: TGTGCCAGCAGTTACTCGTGGGGAGCTAATGAAAAACTGTTTTTT. The chain has TRBV6-5 and TRBJ1-4, with unresolved D. The length of the CDR3 is 15 residues. The ends were cut back, 0 bases at V and 3 bases at J, with 8 bases in the middle. Germline loops: CDR1 MNHEY, CDR2 SVGAGI.

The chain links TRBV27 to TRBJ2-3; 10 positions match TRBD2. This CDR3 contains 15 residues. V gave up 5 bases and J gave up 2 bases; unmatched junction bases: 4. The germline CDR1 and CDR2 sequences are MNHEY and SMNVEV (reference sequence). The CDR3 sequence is CASSTGLANTDTQYF. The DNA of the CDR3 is TGTGCCAGCAGTACGGGACTAGCGAACACAGATACGCAGTATTTT.

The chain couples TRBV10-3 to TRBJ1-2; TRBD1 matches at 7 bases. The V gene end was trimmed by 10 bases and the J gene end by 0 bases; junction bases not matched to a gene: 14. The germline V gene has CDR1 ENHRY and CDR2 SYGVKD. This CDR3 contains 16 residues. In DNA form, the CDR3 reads TGTGCCACCGTAAGCTCTCAACAGGGGCCTAACTATGGCTACACCTTC. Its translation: CATVSSQQGPNYGYTF.

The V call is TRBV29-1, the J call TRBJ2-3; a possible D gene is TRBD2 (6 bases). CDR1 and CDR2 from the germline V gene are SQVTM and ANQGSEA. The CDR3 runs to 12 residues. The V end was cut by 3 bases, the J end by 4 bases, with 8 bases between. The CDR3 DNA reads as TGCAGCGTTGACAGGGAGGCAGATACGCAGTATTTT. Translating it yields CSVDREADTQYF.

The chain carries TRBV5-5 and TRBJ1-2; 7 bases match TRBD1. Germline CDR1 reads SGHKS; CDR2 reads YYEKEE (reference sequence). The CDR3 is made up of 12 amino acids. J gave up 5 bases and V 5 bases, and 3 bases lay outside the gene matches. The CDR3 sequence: CASSSQGYGYTF. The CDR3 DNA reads TGTGCCAGCAGTTCACAGGGGTATGGCTACACCTTC.

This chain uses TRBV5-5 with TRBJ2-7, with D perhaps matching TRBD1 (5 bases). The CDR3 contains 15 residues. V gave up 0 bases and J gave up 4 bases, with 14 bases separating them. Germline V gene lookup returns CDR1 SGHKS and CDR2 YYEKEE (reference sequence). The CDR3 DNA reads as TGTGCCAGCAGCTTGGACCCTTGGGGCGGATACGAGCAGTACTTC. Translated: CASSLDPWGGYEQYF.

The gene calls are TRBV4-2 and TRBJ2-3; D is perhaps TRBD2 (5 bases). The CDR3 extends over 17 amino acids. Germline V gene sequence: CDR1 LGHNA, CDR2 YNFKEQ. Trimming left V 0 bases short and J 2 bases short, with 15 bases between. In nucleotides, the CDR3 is TGTGCCAGCAGCCAAGATAAGGCTAGCCAGACCACAGATACGCAGTATTTT. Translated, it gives CASSQDKASQTTDTQYF.

CDR3 DNA sequence: TGCGCCAGCAGCAACGCAGAGGTCCTTTACTCTGGGGCCAACGTCCTGACTTTC. Residues: CASSNAEVLYSGANVLTF. The chain is built from TRBV5-1 and TRBJ2-6; the D is unclear. Germline V CDR1 and CDR2: SGHRS, YFSETQ. This CDR3 has 18 residues. V lost 4 bases, J lost 0 bases, and 17 bases lay in between.

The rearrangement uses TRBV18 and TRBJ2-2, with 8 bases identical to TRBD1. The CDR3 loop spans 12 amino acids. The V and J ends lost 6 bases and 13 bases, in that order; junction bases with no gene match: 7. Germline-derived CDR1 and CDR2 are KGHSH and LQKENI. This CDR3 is CASSTGQGGLFF. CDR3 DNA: TGTGCCAGCTCGACCGGACAGGGAGGGCTGTTTTTT.

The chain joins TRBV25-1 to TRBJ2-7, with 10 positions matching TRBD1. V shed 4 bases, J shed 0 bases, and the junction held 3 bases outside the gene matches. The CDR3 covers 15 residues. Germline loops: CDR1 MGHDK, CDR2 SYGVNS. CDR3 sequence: CASSGTGGISYEQYF. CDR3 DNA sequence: TGTGCCAGCAGTGGGACAGGGGGGATCTCCTACGAGCAGTACTTC.

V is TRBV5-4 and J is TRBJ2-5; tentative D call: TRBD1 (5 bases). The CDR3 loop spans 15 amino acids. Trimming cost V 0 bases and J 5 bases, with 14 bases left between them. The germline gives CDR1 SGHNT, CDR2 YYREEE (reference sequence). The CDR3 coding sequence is TGTGCCAGCAGCTTGGCCGCGTCAGGGAAGGAGACCCAGTACTTC. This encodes CASSLAASGKETQYF.

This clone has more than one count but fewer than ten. CDR3 residues: CASSHTSLDEQFF. The CDR3, as DNA: TGTGCCAGCAGCCACACTAGCCTCGATGAGCAGTTCTTC. The chain recombines TRBV3-1 (or the pseudogene TRBV3-2) with TRBJ2-1; tentative D call: TRBD2 (6 bases). V lost 3 bases and J 8 bases, leaving 11 bases between the germline ends. The CDR3 runs 13 residues. The germline V gene encodes CDR1 LGHDT and CDR2 YNNKEL (reference sequence).